The 25 T cell receptor beta chains below were found in one sample sequenced in a study of blood T cells in healthy people across ages. With a J-beta primer mix and a sample-barcoded 5' primer, a second PCR ran about 7 to 12 cycles. TCRdb re-derived calls from the 5' RACE reads in MiXCR, one entry per CDR3 protein. The sample lists about 680,000 distinct CDR3 sequences, 45% to 50% seen once, with roughly 31% in the top ten. Sequencing was done on a sample of blood. The origin of the receptors is an older woman in good health.

This clonotype has a count of ten or more. The chain carries TRBV15 and TRBJ1-2; 9 nucleotides match TRBD1. The CDR3 consists of 15 residues. With 2 bases clipped from V and 6 bases from J, the junction kept 7 bases outside the gene matches. The germline V gene has CDR1 LNHNV and CDR2 YYDKDF (reference sequence). The CDR3 is CATSRPDRGEDGYTF. The CDR3 DNA is TGTGCCACCAGCAGACCTGACAGGGGGGAGGATGGCTACACCTTC.

This rearrangement joins TRBV9 to TRBJ2-1; D call uncertain. The CDR3 totals 15 residues. The ends were cut back, 3 bases at V and 3 bases at J, with 13 bases in the middle. Germline loops: CDR1 SGDLS, CDR2 YYNGEE. CDR3 sequence reads: CASSGFLLDYNEQFF. In nucleotides, the CDR3 is TGTGCCAGCAGCGGCTTCTTATTGGACTACAATGAGCAGTTCTTC. Looking up the rest from reference TRBV9 and TRBJ2-1 gives the full variable domain: DSGVTQTPKHLITATGQRVTLRCSPRSGDLSVYWYQQSLDQGLQFLIQYYNGEERAKGNILERFSAQQFPDLHSELNLSSLELGDSALYFCASSGFLLDYNEQFFGPGTRLTVL.

The chain links TRBV4-2 to TRBJ1-2; TRBD1 aligns across 10 bases. After removal of 3 bases from V and 0 bases from J, the junction contained 7 bases not matched to a gene. CDR1 LGHNA and CDR2 YNFKEQ come from the germline V gene. This CDR3 spans 17 amino acids. This CDR3 reads CASSQPGQGLANYGYTF. The CDR3 bases are TGTGCCAGCAGCCAGCCGGGACAGGGGCTAGCTAACTATGGCTACACCTTC.

This chain joins TRBV6-5 and TRBJ1-2; no definite D call. The CDR3 contains 14 residues. CDR1 is MNHEY, CDR2 SVGAGI, per germline. V lost 4 bases and J lost 2, with 11 bases in between. CDR3 sequence reads: CASSLNSANYGYTF. CDR3 sequence (DNA): TGTGCCAGCAGTTTGAACAGCGCCAACTATGGCTACACCTTC.

The CDR3 loop is CSARMTGPKGYTF. The CDR3, as DNA: TGCAGTGCTAGGATGACAGGCCCTAAGGGCTACACCTTC. The chain links TRBV20-1 to TRBJ1-2, with D possibly TRBD1 on 6 matching bases. The CDR3 spans 13 residues. V lost 3 bases, J lost 8 bases, and 16 bases lay in between. Germline CDR1 is DFQATT and CDR2 is SNEGSKA (reference sequence).

V and J are TRBV20-1 and TRBJ2-1; tentatively, D is TRBD2 (5 bases). This CDR3 has 14 residues. CDR1 is DFQATT, CDR2 SNEGSKA, per germline (reference sequence). Trimming left V 6 bases short and J 8 bases short, with 20 bases between. CDR3: CSALNIRTGYEQFF. The CDR3 bases are TGCAGTGCCCTCAACATCAGGACTGGGTATGAGCAGTTCTTC.

This clonotype was counted only a few times. The J gene is TRBJ2-7, the V gene TRBV7-9, with D uncertain. V was clipped by 5 bases and J by 5 bases, with 16 bases between them. The CDR3 totals 14 residues. Germline CDR1 is SEHNR and CDR2 is FQNEAQ (reference sequence). The chain's CDR3 is CASSRLGGPHEQYF. As DNA, the CDR3 is TGTGCCAGCAGCAGATTGGGCGGACCCCACGAGCAGTACTTC.

This clonotype was seen a handful of times. The chain employs TRBV27 and TRBJ2-2; D might be TRBD1 (6 bases). V shed 0 bases and J shed 13 bases, with 12 bases lying between them. The CDR3 consists of 13 residues. Germline CDR1 and CDR2: MNHEY and SMNVEV (reference sequence). CDR3 in amino acids: CASSLSGARRLFF. CDR3 DNA sequence: TGTGCCAGCAGTTTATCGGGGGCCCGTCGGCTGTTTTTT.

This chain uses TRBV23-1 with TRBJ2-1; D call uncertain. TRBV23-1 is an ORF, and what it does is uncertain. V dropped 4 bases and J dropped 0 bases, with 22 bases sitting between them. The length of the CDR3 is 19 residues. The CDR3 loop reads CASSPPNRNQKSSYNEQFF. In nucleotides, the CDR3 is TGCGCCAGCAGTCCCCCGAATCGGAATCAGAAGAGCTCCTACAATGAGCAGTTCTTC.

This clonotype was counted between two and nine times. The CDR3 loop is CASSLTEGSLEQYF. CDR3 DNA: TGTGCCAGCAGCTTAACCGAGGGATCTCTCGAGCAGTACTTC. V and J are TRBV7-9 and TRBJ2-5; D possibly corresponds to TRBD2 (5 bases). The J call is uncertain, as TRBJ2-7 better fits the DNA end. Germline V gives CDR1 SEHNR, CDR2 FQNEAQ (reference sequence). The CDR3 covers 14 residues.

This chain links TRBV20-1 with TRBJ2-7, with 10 positions matching TRBD1. This CDR3 comprises 15 residues. Losses at the gene ends were 0 bases for V and 5 bases for J; bases not matched to a gene: 7. CDR1 and CDR2 from the germline V gene are DFQATT and SNEGSKA (reference sequence). In nucleotides, the CDR3 is TGCAGTGCTAGAGATTCGGGACAGGGGTTGGACGAGCAGTACTTC. Protein: CSARDSGQGLDEQYF.

This sequence joins TRBV6-2 or TRBV6-3 and TRBJ2-7, with D possibly being TRBD2 (5 bases). Trimming took 11 bases from V and 7 from J, leaving 15 bases between them. In germline, CDR1 is MNHEY, CDR2 SVGEGT. The CDR3 is 11 residues long. CDR3 sequence reads: CAAGPPKEQYF. The CDR3 region has the DNA TGTGCCGCGGGCCCCCCTAAGGAGCAGTACTTC.

The chain uses TRBV7-3 and TRBJ1-1; 8 positions agree with TRBD1. Germline assignment: CDR1 SGHTA and CDR2 FQGTGA. The CDR3 is made up of 14 amino acids. Trimming at V came to 5 bases and at J to 4 bases, leaving 6 bases not matched to a gene. The CDR3: CASSPDRGSTEAFF. For the CDR3, the DNA is TGTGCCAGCAGCCCAGACAGGGGAAGCACTGAAGCTTTCTTT. The whole variable domain, filled in from reference TRBV7-3 and TRBJ1-1, reads GAGVSQTPSNKVTEKGKYVELRCDPISGHTALYWYRQSLGQGPEFLIYFQGTGAADDSGLPNDRFFAVRPEGSVSTLKIQRTERGDSAVYLCASSPDRGSTEAFFGQGTRLTVV.

This clonotype has only one observation. The chain couples TRBV14 to TRBJ2-1; tentative D call: TRBD2 (5 bases). With 2 bases removed from V and 0 bases from J, the gap between germline ends came to 17 bases. Germline V lookup: CDR1 SGHDN, CDR2 FVKESK. This CDR3 region has 18 residues. CDR3 residues: CASSQPRGAWASYNEQFF. The CDR3 nucleotides are TGTGCCAGCAGCCAACCACGGGGAGCCTGGGCCTCCTACAATGAGCAGTTCTTC. Together with reference TRBV14 and TRBJ2-1, the CDR3 gives the full variable domain: EAGVTQFPSHSVIEKGQTVTLRCDPISGHDNLYWYRRVMGKEIKFLLHFVKESKQDESGMPNNRFLAERTGGTYSTLKVQPAELEDSGVYFCASSQPRGAWASYNEQFFGPGTRLTVL.

The chain carries TRBV6-1 and TRBJ2-5; TRBD1 matches at 7 bases. This CDR3 spans 14 amino acids. Losses at the gene ends were 7 bases for V and 4 bases for J; bases not matched to a gene: 9. Germline V gene sequence: CDR1 MNHNS, CDR2 SASEGT. Here the CDR3 reads CASMMDRSRETQYF. In DNA, the CDR3 is TGTGCCAGCATGATGGACAGGTCTCGAGAGACCCAGTACTTC.

In the case of this clonotype: Relative to the germline gene, one junction end is altered; a read error may explain this. The chain is built from TRBV6-2 or TRBV6-3 and TRBJ2-1; D is unclear. Looked up from germline, CDR1 is MNHEY and CDR2 is SVGEGT. The CDR3 is made up of 12 amino acids. The CDR3 DNA reads TGTTCCAGCAGTTACTGGAACAATGAGCAGTTCTTC. Translated, it gives CSSSYWNNEQFF.

The genes are TRBV4-3 and TRBJ2-3; TRBD1 matches 8 bases. The ends lost 4 bases at V and 3 bases at J; junction bases unmatched: 6. This CDR3 contains 15 residues. CDR1 and CDR2 (germline): LGHNA, YSLEER. The CDR3 spells CASSPTDRVTDTQYF. Written as DNA, the CDR3 is TGCGCCAGCAGCCCGACGGACAGGGTGACAGATACGCAGTATTTT.

The chain is built from TRBV24-1 and TRBJ2-1; D remains unclear. The ends were cut back, 1 base at V and 6 bases at J, with 18 bases in the middle. This CDR3 comprises 17 residues. Germline loops: CDR1 KGHDR, CDR2 SFDVKD. The CDR3 bases are TGTGCCACCAGTGATTTAAAAGGTGCTGGTTCGATCAATGAGCAGTTCTTC. This encodes CATSDLKGAGSINEQFF.

The genes are TRBV4-2 and TRBJ2-4; possibly TRBD1 for D (8 bases). With the DNA end fitting TRBJ2-7 better, the J assignment may be wrong. This CDR3 has 15 residues. Germline V gives CDR1 LGHNA, CDR2 YNFKEQ. CDR3 DNA: TGTGCCAGCAGCCGTACAGGGGGGGGGTCCTACGAGCAGTACTTC. This encodes CASSRTGGGSYEQYF.

The table lists this clonotype with a few counts. The CDR3 is CASSLASLTGGVHKIHNEQFF. CDR3 sequence (DNA): TGTGCCAGCAGCTTAGCGTCGCTGACAGGCGGAGTGCATAAGATACACAATGAGCAGTTCTTC. The V call is TRBV11-1, the J call TRBJ2-1, with D possibly TRBD1 on 6 matching bases. Germline assignment: CDR1 SGHAT and CDR2 FQDESV (reference sequence). This CDR3 is built from 21 residues. V was shortened by 0 bases and J by 5 bases, with 29 bases between the two germline ends.

CDR3: CSARMAYSSYEQYF. The CDR3 nucleotides read TGCAGTGCTCGAATGGCGTACAGCTCCTACGAGCAGTACTTC. The chain has TRBV20-1 and TRBJ2-7; D unclear. Germline values: CDR1 DFQATT, CDR2 SNEGSKA (reference sequence). The length of the CDR3 is 14 residues. Trimming cost V 5 bases and J 0 bases, with 14 bases left between them.

This clonotype has only a few counts. The rearrangement uses TRBV29-1 and TRBJ1-1; D is ambiguous. The germline V gene encodes CDR1 SQVTM and CDR2 ANQGSEA. Trimming removed 0 bases at V and 0 bases at J, with 5 bases between. The CDR3 sequence is 13 residues long. CDR3: CSVEDRMNTEAFF. Here the CDR3 DNA reads TGCAGCGTTGAAGACAGAATGAACACTGAAGCTTTCTTT.

The sample holds a few counts of this clonotype. The chain joins TRBV10-3 to TRBJ1-2, with TRBD1 matching 7 bases. The germline CDR1 and CDR2 sequences are ENHRY and SYGVKD. The CDR3 totals 13 residues. Trimming cost V 9 bases and J 2 bases; bases outside gene matches: 6. The CDR3 reads CAMRQGVNYGYTF. The CDR3 bases are TGTGCCATGAGACAGGGAGTGAACTATGGCTACACCTTC.

This chain uses TRBV7-2 with TRBJ2-5, with D uncertain. In germline, CDR1 is SGHTA, CDR2 FQGNSA. The CDR3 spans 12 residues. V lost 6 bases and J lost 1, with 6 bases in between. CDR3: CASRVFQETQYF. Here the CDR3 DNA reads TGTGCCAGCAGGGTGTTCCAAGAGACCCAGTACTTC.

The chain employs TRBV12-3 or TRBV12-4 and TRBJ2-3, with a weak D call TRBD2 (5 bases). This CDR3 has 16 amino acids. V was clipped by 5 bases and J by 0 bases, with 15 bases between them. CDR3 residues: CASSPGERPSTDTQYF. The CDR3 bases are TGTGCCAGCAGTCCCGGGGAGCGGCCTAGCACAGATACGCAGTATTTT.